What follows are 31 T cell receptor beta chains derived from one specimen sequenced in a study of human T cells and chemical hapten exposure. TCRdb reanalysed the RACE reads using MiXCR and keeps one entry per CDR3 protein. Among just over 80,000 distinct CDR3 sequences, about 11% were seen once, and the ten largest hold around 4.5%. Time point: patch test 1, 2 weeks after DPC sensitization. The treatment is: therapeutic diphenylcyclopropenone sensitization with weekly scalp DPC. The input for sequencing was whole blood, taken in connection with sensitization to the hapten diphenylcyclopropenone (DPC). The receptors were sampled from a woman aged 50 to 60 with alopecia areata. Some clones in this sample may be carry-over from other donors' samples.

The chain employs TRBV2 and TRBJ2-1; 8 nucleotides align to TRBD2. Germline assignment: CDR1 SNHLY and CDR2 FYNNEI. The CDR3 extends over 15 amino acids. Germline trimming cut 1 base from V and 8 bases from J; bases unmatched to any gene: 7. The CDR3 DNA reads TGTGCCAGCAGTGAAGTGGGACTAGTAGACGATGAGCAGTTCTTC. It codes for CASSEVGLVDDEQFF.

V gene TRBV5-1 combines with J gene TRBJ2-1, with 9 bases lining up with TRBD1. The CDR3 length is 15 residues. The V and J ends lost 4 bases and 4 bases, in that order; junction bases with no gene match: 6. In germline, CDR1 is SGHRS, CDR2 YFSETQ. The CDR3 here is CASSLGTGNYNEQFF. In DNA form, the CDR3 reads TGCGCCAGCAGCCTAGGGACAGGGAATTACAATGAGCAGTTCTTC. Full variable domain (rest looked up from reference TRBV5-1 and TRBJ2-1): KAGVTQTPRYLIKTRGQQVTLSCSPISGHRSVSWYQQTPGQGLQFLFEYFSETQRNKGNFPGRFSGRQFSNSRSEMNVSTLELGDSALYLCASSLGTGNYNEQFFGPGTRLTVL.

This clonotype was seen repeatedly, ten times or more. The genes are TRBV3-1 and TRBJ1-2; no clear D. Germline V gene lookup returns CDR1 LGHDT and CDR2 YNNKEL (reference sequence). The CDR3 is 14 amino acids. V lost 2 bases and J lost 0, with 7 bases in between. CDR3 sequence: CASSQFSTNYGYTF. The CDR3, as DNA: TGTGCCAGCAGCCAATTCTCAACTAACTATGGCTACACCTTC.

This clonotype occurred a few times. The chain has TRBV7-2 and TRBJ1-2, with D possibly TRBD1 on 5 matching bases. Germline V gene sequence: CDR1 SGHTA, CDR2 FQGNSA. Trimming cost V 4 bases and J 0 bases, with 15 bases left between them. The CDR3 has 16 amino acids. DNA for the CDR3: TGTGCCAGCAGCTCCAGGCCGGGGGTCCCTAACTATGGCTACACCTTC. It is translated as CASSSRPGVPNYGYTF.

The sample holds a few counts of this clonotype. The CDR3 reads CSARPAAGPDTQYF. CDR3 nucleotide sequence: TGCAGCGCCCGACCCGCCGCGGGGCCAGATACGCAGTATTTT. This chain joins TRBV29-1 and TRBJ2-3; TRBD2 is a possible D gene (6 bases). The V end was cut by 7 bases, the J end by 4 bases, with 18 bases between. The length of the CDR3 is 14 residues. CDR1 and CDR2 from the germline V gene are SQVTM and ANQGSEA.

There are a few counts of this clonotype. This chain links TRBV19 with TRBJ2-1; 9 positions agree with TRBD1. CDR3 length: 14 residues. Looked up from germline, CDR1 is LNHDA and CDR2 is SQIVND (reference sequence). Unmatched junction bases numbered 9, after V lost 8 bases and J lost 7 bases. CDR3 nucleotides: TGTGCCAGTGGTCCGGGACAGGGCTCTAATGAGCAGTTCTTC. It encodes CASGPGQGSNEQFF.

This clonotype was picked up a small number of times. V usage is TRBV30 and J usage is TRBJ2-7, with D perhaps given as TRBD1 or TRBD2 (6 bases each). The CDR3 has 14 amino acids. V was cut by 0 bases and J by 2 bases, with 11 bases left in between. Per germline, CDR1 GTSNPN and CDR2 SVGIG (reference sequence). CDR3 in amino acids: CAWSVLGGTYEQYF. CDR3 nucleotide sequence: TGTGCCTGGAGTGTACTCGGGGGCACCTACGAGCAGTACTTC.

In its sample, this clonotype was seen many times. V is TRBV28 and J is TRBJ2-7; D assignment may be TRBD1 or TRBD2 (6 bases each). Germline V gene sequence: CDR1 MDHEN, CDR2 SYDVKM. CDR3 length: 15 residues. V lost 5 bases and J lost 6, with 20 bases in between. The CDR3: CASSRSAGGWGEQYF. The CDR3 nucleotides are TGTGCCAGCAGTCGCAGCGCCGGGGGCTGGGGCGAGCAGTACTTC. Together with reference TRBV28 and TRBJ2-7, the CDR3 gives the full variable domain: DVKVTQSSRYLVKRTGEKVFLECVQDMDHENMFWYRQDPGLGLRLIYFSYDVKMKEKGDIPEGYSVSREKKERFSLILESASTNQTSMYLCASSRSAGGWGEQYFGPGTRLTVT.

This clonotype has ten or more counts. J is TRBJ1-4 and V is TRBV18; perhaps TRBD1 as D (5 bases). This CDR3 has 15 amino acids. Trimming removed 6 bases at V and 0 bases at J, with 11 bases between. The germline V gene has CDR1 KGHSH and CDR2 LQKENI. CDR3: CASSWDQSTNEKLFF. CDR3 in DNA: TGTGCCAGCTCCTGGGACCAATCAACTAATGAAAAACTGTTTTTT.

The chain uses TRBV5-1 and TRBJ2-5; 10 bases line up with TRBD2. V was clipped by 4 bases and J by 2 bases; unmatched bases: 5. Looked up from germline, CDR1 is SGHRS and CDR2 is YFSETQ. This CDR3 is 15 amino acids long. As DNA, the CDR3 is TGCGCCAGCAGCCCTGGACTAGCGGCACAAGAGACCCAGTACTTC. This encodes CASSPGLAAQETQYF.

This clonotype was observed a handful of times. The chain combines TRBV28 with TRBJ2-5, with D tentatively TRBD1 or TRBD2 (7 bases each). Germline V gene lookup returns CDR1 MDHEN and CDR2 SYDVKM. The CDR3 has 14 amino acids. V was cut by 6 bases and J by 7 bases, with 18 bases left in between. For the CDR3, the DNA is TGTGCCAGCAGACCGGGACAGCCGGGGGGGACCCAGTACTTC. This codes for CASRPGQPGGTQYF.

Many counts were recorded for this clonotype. CDR3 DNA sequence: TGTGCCAGCAGCGAGGGACTAAGTATGGGCACAGATACGCAGTATTTT. This gives the protein CASSEGLSMGTDTQYF. The chain uses TRBV5-4 and TRBJ2-3, with 7 positions matching TRBD2. Germline V gene data show CDR1 as SGHNT and CDR2 as YYREEE (reference sequence). This CDR3 comprises 16 residues. Trimming cost V 4 bases and J 1 base; bases outside gene matches: 9.

V is TRBV28 and J is TRBJ1-1; D ambiguous. The V end was cut by 3 bases, the J end by 6 bases, with 8 bases between. The CDR3 consists of 12 residues. CDR1 is MDHEN, CDR2 SYDVKM, per germline. The CDR3 DNA sequence: TGTGCCAGCAGTTTTCGTCATGCTGAAGCTTTCTTT. Amino acids: CASSFRHAEAFF.

This clonotype has only a few counts. The CDR3 protein is CASSLDMVTGELFF. The CDR3, as DNA: TGTGCCAGCAGCTTAGACATGGTGACGGGGGAGCTGTTTTTT. This chain joins TRBV11-3 and TRBJ2-2; D is unclear. Germline V gene sequence: CDR1 SGHNT, CDR2 YENEEA. V lost 0 bases and J 8 bases, leaving 10 bases between the germline ends. This CDR3 has 14 amino acids.

This clonotype was observed at least ten times. V usage is TRBV7-6 and J usage is TRBJ1-6; no reliable D call. This CDR3 has 16 amino acids. Between the trimmed V and J ends, which lost 4 bases and 4 bases, there was a span of 14 bases. Germline CDR1 SGHVS, CDR2 FNYEAQ. CDR3 loop: CASSSHRGDYNSPLHF. The CDR3 DNA sequence: TGTGCCAGCAGCTCCCACCGCGGAGATTATAATTCACCCCTCCACTTT.

This clonotype was counted between two and nine times. V usage is TRBV20-1 and J usage is TRBJ2-7; TRBD1 might be the D (6 bases). CDR1 and CDR2 (germline): DFQATT, SNEGSKA (reference sequence). Trimming pared 5 bases from V and 9 bases from J, leaving 17 bases between. The CDR3 is 12 residues long. CDR3 nucleotide sequence: TGCAGTGCTCAAACAGGGACCGATGGGCAGTACTTC. Translated: CSAQTGTDGQYF.

This clonotype was seen ten or more times. CDR3 sequence: CASTGKETQYF. CDR3 coding DNA: TGTGCCAGCACCGGGAAGGAGACCCAGTACTTC. This rearrangement joins TRBV2 to TRBJ2-5, with D possibly TRBD2 on 5 matching bases. The germline CDR1 and CDR2 sequences are SNHLY and FYNNEI. The CDR3 sequence is 11 residues long. Trimming removed 7 bases from V and 5 bases from J, with 8 bases in between.

As to this clonotype: One base away lies a much larger clone, so this may be a sequencing read error. The CDR3 DNA sequence: TGTGCCAGCTCACTATTGCGGGGGCGGGTCACAGATACGCAGTATTTT. Amino acids: CASSLLRGRVTDTQYF. The V call is TRBV18, the J call TRBJ2-3; possible D gene TRBD2, 7 bases. Germline values: CDR1 KGHSH, CDR2 LQKENI. With 4 bases removed from V and 2 bases from J, the gap between germline ends came to 16 bases. The CDR3 contains 16 residues.

The sample holds a few counts of this clonotype. The gene calls are TRBV29-1 and TRBJ1-1; D unresolved. Per germline, CDR1 SQVTM and CDR2 ANQGSEA. Trimming removed 6 bases at V and 0 bases at J, with 5 bases between. This CDR3 is 11 amino acids long. CDR3 amino acids: CSVPVNTEAFF. CDR3 DNA: TGCAGCGTCCCGGTGAACACTGAAGCTTTCTTT.

The chain employs TRBV2 and TRBJ2-5; 7 nucleotides line up with TRBD2. The CDR3 loop spans 14 amino acids. The ends lost 6 bases at V and 1 base at J; junction bases unmatched: 5. Germline lookup yields CDR1 SNHLY and CDR2 FYNNEI. CDR3 amino acids: CASSMTSTQETQYF. CDR3 in DNA: TGTGCCAGCAGCATGACTAGCACCCAAGAGACCCAGTACTTC.

The rearrangement uses TRBV5-4 and TRBJ2-7; D gene uncertain. Germline CDR1 reads SGHNT; CDR2 reads YYREEE (reference sequence). The CDR3 runs 12 residues. The germline V and J ends were trimmed by 4 bases and 0 bases, with 5 bases remaining between them. The CDR3 protein is CASSLNSYEQYF. The CDR3 bases are TGTGCCAGCAGCCTAAACTCCTACGAGCAGTACTTC.

This clonotype was detected only a few times. The chain uses TRBV16 and TRBJ2-2; D remains ambiguous. CDR1 is KGHSY and CDR2 is FQNENV in the germline V gene. There are 15 residues in the CDR3. The germline V and J ends were trimmed by 4 bases and 4 bases, with 13 bases remaining between them. CDR3: CASSPQRALTGELFF. The CDR3 DNA reads TGTGCCAGCAGCCCCCAACGGGCCCTCACCGGGGAGCTGTTTTTT.

This clonotype was counted between two and nine times. V and J are TRBV18 and TRBJ1-3; no clear D. Germline CDR1 and CDR2: KGHSH and LQKENI. V was pared by 1 base and J by 4 bases, with 11 bases between. The CDR3 runs 15 residues. CDR3 DNA: TGTGCCAGCTCACCACAATCGGAGTCCGGAAACACCATATATTTT. Protein product: CASSPQSESGNTIYF. Together with reference TRBV18 and TRBJ1-3, the CDR3 gives the full variable domain: NAGVMQNPRHLVRRRGQEARLRCSPMKGHSHVYWYRQLPEEGLKFMVYLQKENIIDESGMPKERFSAEFPKEGPSILRIQQVVRGDSAAYFCASSPQSESGNTIYFGEGSWLTVV.

Points on this clonotype: A much larger clone differs by one base, so this may be a read error. The CDR3 carries no conserved terminal phenylalanine or tryptophan, so it likely arises from a read error. The chain recombines TRBV7-2 with TRBJ1-3, with unresolved D. Germline CDR1 and CDR2: SGHTA and FQGNSA. Trimming removed 4 bases at V and 4 bases at J, with 11 bases between. There are 14 residues in the CDR3. The CDR3 loop is CASSSYVSGNTIYL. In DNA form, the CDR3 reads TGTGCCAGCAGCTCCTACGTTTCCGGAAACACCATATATTTA.

The chain couples TRBV11-1 to TRBJ1-2; weak D call: TRBD1 (5 bases). The CDR3 spans 15 residues. V was cut by 5 bases and J by 4 bases, with 17 bases left in between. Germline V gene sequence: CDR1 SGHAT, CDR2 FQDESV (reference sequence). The CDR3, as DNA: TGTGCCAGCAGCCGAGTCGGGGCAGGCTCCTATGGCTACACCTTC. It specifies CASSRVGAGSYGYTF.

The gene calls are TRBV7-3 and TRBJ2-1; maybe TRBD1 (5 bases). Trimming pared 4 bases from V and 9 bases from J, leaving 13 bases between. CDR1 is SGHTA and CDR2 is FQGTGA in the germline V gene. CDR3 size: 13 residues. The CDR3, as DNA: TGTGCCAGCAGCTCGCGACAGTGGACTGAGCAGTTCTTC. Its protein product is CASSSRQWTEQFF.

This clonotype was detected ten times or more. The chain links TRBV11-1 to TRBJ2-7; D might be TRBD1 or TRBD2, each matching 5 bases. This CDR3 spans 17 amino acids. Deletions cut 0 bases from V and 1 base from J, with 16 bases between. Germline V gives CDR1 SGHAT, CDR2 FQDESV (reference sequence). The CDR3, as DNA: TGTGCCAGCAGCTTAGCCTCGAGGGGCGGACATTCCTACGAGCAGTACTTC. It yields the protein CASSLASRGGHSYEQYF.

V is TRBV12-3 or TRBV12-4 and J is TRBJ2-3, with D uncertain. V lost 11 bases, J lost 2 bases, and 14 bases lay in between. The CDR3 is 13 residues long. CDR3 in amino acids: CALSIGTTDTQYF. CDR3 in DNA: TGTGCCCTTAGCATAGGAACCACAGATACGCAGTATTTT.

The chain combines TRBV20-1 with TRBJ2-7; D might be TRBD1 or TRBD2, each matching 5 bases. The ends were cut back, 5 bases at V and 1 base at J, with 15 bases in the middle. Germline V gene data show CDR1 as DFQATT and CDR2 as SNEGSKA (reference sequence). The CDR3 spans 14 residues. CDR3 in DNA: TGCAGTGCTCCCAATTCGGGGCTATCCTACGAGCAGTACTTC. The encoded protein is CSAPNSGLSYEQYF.

This clonotype was seen a few times. This rearrangement joins TRBV9 to TRBJ2-7; either TRBD1 or TRBD2 may supply D (6 bases each). The V gene lost 9 bases and the J gene lost 9 bases, with 31 bases spanning the gap. This CDR3 region has 16 residues. Germline assignment: CDR1 SGDLS and CDR2 YYNGEE. CDR3 in amino acids: CATTLAGDSNHNGQYF. DNA of the CDR3: TGTGCCACCACACTAGCAGGGGACTCGAACCATAATGGGCAGTACTTC.

In its sample, this clonotype was seen many times. The chain has TRBV20-1 and TRBJ1-5, with 8 bases aligning to TRBD1. The CDR3 covers 14 residues. Germline V gene data show CDR1 as DFQATT and CDR2 as SNEGSKA (reference sequence). V gave up 5 bases and J gave up 9 bases; unmatched junction bases: 12. DNA of the CDR3: TGCAGTGCTGGGAAACCCACAGGGGGGCTGCCCCAGCATTTT. Its protein is CSAGKPTGGLPQHF.